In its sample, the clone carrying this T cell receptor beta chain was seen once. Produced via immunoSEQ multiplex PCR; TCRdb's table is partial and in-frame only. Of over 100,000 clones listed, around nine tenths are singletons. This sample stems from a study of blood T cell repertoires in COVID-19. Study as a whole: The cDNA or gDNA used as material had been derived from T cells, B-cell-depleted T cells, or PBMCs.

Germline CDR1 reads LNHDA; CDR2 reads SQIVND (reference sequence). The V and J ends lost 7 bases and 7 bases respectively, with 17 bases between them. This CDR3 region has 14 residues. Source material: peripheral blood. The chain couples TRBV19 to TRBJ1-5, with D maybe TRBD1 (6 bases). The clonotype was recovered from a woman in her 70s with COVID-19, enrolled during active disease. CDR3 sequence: CASTLQGPIQPQHF. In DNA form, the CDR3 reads TGTGCCAGTACCCTCCAGGGGCCTATCCAGCCCCAGCATTTT.